The 16 T cell receptor beta chains listed next were all sequenced from one sample in a study of cytomegalovirus exposure and HLA in healthy donors. Use of 60 Vbeta and 13 Jbeta primers characterized the PCR. Produced via immunoSEQ multiplex PCR; TCRdb's table is partial and in-frame only. Among more than 95,000 clones listed, around 77% were seen once. The sample taken for sequencing was PBMCs. The receptors stem from a man between 50 and 59 years old in good health and CMV-seropositive.

This clone has just a few counts. The chain combines TRBV2 with TRBJ2-1, with D tentatively TRBD1 (8 bases). Germline V gene lookup returns CDR1 SNHLY and CDR2 FYNNEI. This CDR3 is built from 13 residues. V was shortened by 4 bases and J by 9 bases, with 13 bases between the two germline ends. CDR3 nucleotide sequence: TGTGCCAGCAGTGTGGACAGGGAGGGTGAGCAGTTCTTC. Its translation: CASSVDREGEQFF. The entire variable domain, with the rest obtained from reference TRBV2 and TRBJ2-1, is as follows: EPEVTQTPSHQVTQMGQEVILRCVPISNHLYFYWYRQILGQKVEFLVSFYNNEISEKSEIFDDQFSVERPDGSNFTLKIRSTKLEDSAMYFCASSVDREGEQFFGPGTRLTVL.

The genes are TRBV19 and TRBJ2-7; 7 nucleotides line up with TRBD1. With V trimmed by 6 bases and J by 0 bases, 8 bases remained unmatched. The germline V gene has CDR1 LNHDA and CDR2 SQIVND (reference sequence). The CDR3 loop spans 15 amino acids. The CDR3 loop is CASSYGQASSYEQYF. Written as DNA, the CDR3 is TGTGCCAGTAGCTACGGACAGGCGAGCTCCTACGAGCAGTACTTC.

This chain's CDR3 is CAISESTGGQGLNMNTEAFF. In DNA, the CDR3 is TGTGCCATCAGTGAGTCGACCGGGGGGCAGGGATTAAATATGAACACTGAAGCTTTCTTT. The gene calls are TRBV10-3 and TRBJ1-1; D might be TRBD1 (6 bases). The CDR3 has 20 residues. The V end was cut by 0 bases, the J end by 0 bases, with 23 bases between. Per the germline V gene, CDR1 is ENHRY and CDR2 is SYGVKD.

The J gene is TRBJ2-7, the V gene TRBV2, with D tentatively TRBD2 (5 bases). The CDR3 covers 12 residues. The germline CDR1 and CDR2 sequences are SNHLY and FYNNEI. Trimming pared 8 bases from V and 2 bases from J, leaving 10 bases between. CDR3 sequence reads: CASAGTPYEQYF. CDR3 DNA sequence: TGTGCCAGCGCGGGTACTCCCTACGAGCAGTACTTC.

A word on this clone: One junction end does not reproduce the germline sequence, and a read error may be involved. The chain carries TRBV27 and TRBJ2-7; 9 bases map to TRBD1. The CDR3 consists of 15 residues. Germline lookup yields CDR1 MNHEY and CDR2 SMNVEV (reference sequence). The CDR3 region is CASLAPGQGSHEQYF. CDR3 bases: TGTGCCAGTCTCGCCCCGGGACAGGGCTCCCACGAGCAGTACTTC.

The chain joins TRBV6-1 to TRBJ2-1; TRBD1 matches at 10 bases. Germline V gene sequence: CDR1 MNHNS, CDR2 SASEGT. V gave up 6 bases and J gave up 9 bases; unmatched junction bases: 8. CDR3 length: 14 residues. The CDR3 here is CASSPGQGLVEQFF. CDR3 nucleotide sequence: TGTGCCAGCAGCCCGGGACAGGGGCTAGTTGAGCAGTTCTTC.

CDR3 loop: CASSLEGNTGELFF. As DNA, the CDR3 is TGTGCCAGCAGCTTAGAGGGAAACACCGGGGAGCTGTTTTTT. The V call is TRBV5-6, the J call TRBJ2-2; the D gene is possibly TRBD2 (5 bases). The V gene's germline CDR1 is SGHDT and CDR2 YYEEEE. The CDR3 is made up of 14 amino acids. The V end lost 2 bases, the J end lost 2 bases, and 7 bases lay between the germline ends.

This chain connects TRBV5-4 to TRBJ2-2; TRBD1 matches at 7 bases. V lost 4 bases, J lost 6 bases, and 9 bases stayed unmatched. CDR1 and CDR2 (germline): SGHNT, YYREEE (reference sequence). The CDR3 is 15 residues long. The CDR3 reads CASSLDRVGPGELFF. Here the CDR3 DNA reads TGTGCCAGCAGCCTTGACAGGGTGGGACCCGGGGAGCTGTTTTTT.

The CDR3 reads CASSPRRETPGRNTIYF. The CDR3 coding sequence is TGTGCCAGCAGCCCCCGGCGGGAAACTCCGGGTAGAAACACCATATATTTT. This rearrangement joins TRBV7-2 to TRBJ1-3, with D unclear. This CDR3 is built from 17 residues. Germline V gene sequence: CDR1 SGHTA, CDR2 FQGNSA. V gave up 5 bases and J gave up 5 bases, with 22 bases separating them.

V and J are TRBV25-1 and TRBJ2-2; 8 bases agree with TRBD2. The CDR3 contains 15 residues. Per the germline V gene, CDR1 is MGHDK and CDR2 is SYGVNS. With V trimmed by 1 base and J by 5 bases, 3 bases remained unmatched. The DNA for the CDR3 is TGTGCCAGCAGTGAATCCGGGACTAGGACCGGGGAGCTGTTTTTT. It codes for CASSESGTRTGELFF. The variable domain in full, completed from reference TRBV25-1 and TRBJ2-2, reads EADIYQTPRYLVIGTGKKITLECSQTMGHDKMYWYQQDPGMELHLIHYSYGVNSTEKGDLSSESTVSRIRTEHFPLTLESARPSHTSQYLCASSESGTRTGELFFGEGSRLTVL.

V is TRBV6-6 and J is TRBJ2-1; 10 nucleotides line up with TRBD1. J lost 6 bases, V lost 7 bases, and 12 bases had no gene match. Germline V gene data show CDR1 as MNHNY and CDR2 as SVGAGI (reference sequence). This CDR3 has 16 amino acids. The CDR3, as DNA: TGTGCCAGCACCCCCCGCCGGGACAGGGGCTTCAATGAGCAGTTCTTC. This translates into CASTPRRDRGFNEQFF.

The chain carries TRBV7-2 and TRBJ2-1, with a possible D match to TRBD2 (6 bases). V lost 5 bases and J lost 6, with 14 bases in between. Germline V gene sequence: CDR1 SGHTA, CDR2 FQGNSA. This CDR3 is 14 amino acids long. DNA for the CDR3: TGTGCCAGCAGCCTCGGGACTTACTTCAATGAGCAGTTCTTC. Translating it yields CASSLGTYFNEQFF.

This clone was picked up a small number of times. J is TRBJ2-2 and V is TRBV7-8; D may be TRBD2 (6 bases). V was pared by 0 bases and J by 8 bases, with 19 bases between. The length of the CDR3 is 17 residues. CDR1 SGHVS and CDR2 FQNEAQ come from the germline V gene. The CDR3 sequence: CASSLASFGWEVGELFF. CDR3 coding DNA: TGTGCCAGCAGCTTAGCGTCATTCGGGTGGGAGGTTGGGGAGCTGTTTTTT.

This chain joins TRBV7-2 and TRBJ2-7; TRBD2 matches at 7 bases. V shed 1 base, J shed 3 bases, and the junction held 3 bases outside the gene matches. CDR1 and CDR2 (germline): SGHTA, FQGNSA. The CDR3 extends over 14 amino acids. The CDR3 region is CASSLGSGIYEQYF. As DNA, the CDR3 is TGTGCCAGCAGCTTAGGCAGCGGGATCTACGAGCAGTACTTC.

This clone occurred a few times. The chain combines TRBV7-8 with TRBJ2-4, with TRBD1 matching over 9 bases. V dropped 4 bases and J dropped 0; count of bases not matched to a gene: 16. This CDR3 contains 20 residues. Germline lookup yields CDR1 SGHVS and CDR2 FQNEAQ. The CDR3 nucleotides are TGTGCCAGCAGCTGGCCAACGGACAGGGGAGGGGATTTAGCCAAAAACATTCAGTACTTC. Encoded protein: CASSWPTDRGGDLAKNIQYF.

The sample holds one count of this clone. This sequence joins TRBV6-1 and TRBJ1-1, with D perhaps TRBD1 (5 bases). The germline V gene encodes CDR1 MNHNS and CDR2 SASEGT. Trimming removed 2 bases at V and 1 base at J, with 5 bases between. This CDR3 comprises 13 residues. The CDR3 loop reads CASSEQGNTEAFF. For the CDR3, the DNA is TGTGCCAGCAGTGAACAGGGGAACACTGAAGCTTTCTTT.